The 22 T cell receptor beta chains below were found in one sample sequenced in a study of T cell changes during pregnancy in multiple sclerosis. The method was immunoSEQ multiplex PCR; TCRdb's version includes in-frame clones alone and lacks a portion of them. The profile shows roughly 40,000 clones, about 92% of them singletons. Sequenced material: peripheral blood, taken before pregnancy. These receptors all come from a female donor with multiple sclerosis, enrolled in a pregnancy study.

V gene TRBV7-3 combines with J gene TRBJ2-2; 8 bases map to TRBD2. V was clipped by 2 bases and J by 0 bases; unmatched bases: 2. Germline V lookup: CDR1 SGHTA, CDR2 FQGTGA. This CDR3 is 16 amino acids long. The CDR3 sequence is CASSLAGRANTGELFF. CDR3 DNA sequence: TGTGCCAGCAGCTTAGCCGGGAGGGCGAACACCGGGGAGCTGTTTTTT.

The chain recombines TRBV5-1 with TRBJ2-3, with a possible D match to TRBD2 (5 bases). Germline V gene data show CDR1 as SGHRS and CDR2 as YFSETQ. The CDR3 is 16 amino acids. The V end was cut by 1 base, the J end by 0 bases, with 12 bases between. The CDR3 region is CASSLMGRESTDTQYF. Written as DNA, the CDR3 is TGCGCCAGCAGCTTGATGGGTCGGGAAAGCACAGATACGCAGTATTTT.

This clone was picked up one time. The CDR3 bases are TGTGCCAGCAGCCAAGGGCAAAACTATGGCTACACCTTC. Its translation is CASSQGQNYGYTF. This chain connects TRBV4-2 to TRBJ1-2, with D unclear. V was shortened by 1 base and J by 2 bases, with 5 bases between the two germline ends. The CDR3 loop spans 13 amino acids. CDR1 and CDR2 (germline): LGHNA, YNFKEQ.

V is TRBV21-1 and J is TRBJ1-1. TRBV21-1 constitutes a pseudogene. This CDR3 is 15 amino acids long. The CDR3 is CASSSNRGGGTEAFF. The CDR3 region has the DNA TGTGCCAGCAGCTCTAATAGGGGAGGGGGCACTGAAGCTTTCTTT.

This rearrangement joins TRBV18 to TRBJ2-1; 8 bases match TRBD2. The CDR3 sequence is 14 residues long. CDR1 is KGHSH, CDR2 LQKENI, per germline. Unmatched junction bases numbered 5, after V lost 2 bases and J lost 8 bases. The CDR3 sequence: CASSPGLATYEQFF. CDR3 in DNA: TGTGCCAGCTCACCAGGACTAGCTACATATGAGCAGTTCTTC. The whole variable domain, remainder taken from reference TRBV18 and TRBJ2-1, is NAGVMQNPRHLVRRRGQEARLRCSPMKGHSHVYWYRQLPEEGLKFMVYLQKENIIDESGMPKERFSAEFPKEGPSILRIQQVVRGDSAAYFCASSPGLATYEQFFGPGTRLTVL.

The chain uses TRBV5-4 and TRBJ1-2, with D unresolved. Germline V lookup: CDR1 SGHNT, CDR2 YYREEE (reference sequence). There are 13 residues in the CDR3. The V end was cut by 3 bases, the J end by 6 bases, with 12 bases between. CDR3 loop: CASSSTRTDGYTF. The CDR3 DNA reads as TGTGCCAGCAGCTCCACTAGGACGGATGGCTACACCTTC.

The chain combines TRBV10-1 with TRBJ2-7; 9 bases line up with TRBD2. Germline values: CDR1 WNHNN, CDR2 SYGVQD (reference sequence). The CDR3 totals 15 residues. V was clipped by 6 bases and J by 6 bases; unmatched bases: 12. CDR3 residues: CASSPNLSGSTEQYF. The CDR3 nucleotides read TGCGCCAGCAGCCCAAATCTTAGCGGGAGTACCGAGCAGTACTTC.

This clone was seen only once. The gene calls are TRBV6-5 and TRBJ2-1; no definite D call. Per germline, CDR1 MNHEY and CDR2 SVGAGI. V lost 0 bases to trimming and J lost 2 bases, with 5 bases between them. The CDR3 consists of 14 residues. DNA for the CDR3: TGTGCCAGCAGTTACTCGTGGCCCTACAATGAGCAGTTCTTC. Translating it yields CASSYSWPYNEQFF.

Here the CDR3 reads CASSPGDTEAFF. For the CDR3, the DNA is TGTGCCAGCAGCCCAGGGGACACTGAAGCTTTCTTT. J is TRBJ1-1 and V is TRBV13; the D gene is possibly TRBD1 (6 bases). Trimming stripped 5 bases from V and 3 bases from J, with 7 bases between. Per germline, CDR1 PRHDT and CDR2 FYEKMQ (reference sequence). The CDR3 has 12 amino acids.

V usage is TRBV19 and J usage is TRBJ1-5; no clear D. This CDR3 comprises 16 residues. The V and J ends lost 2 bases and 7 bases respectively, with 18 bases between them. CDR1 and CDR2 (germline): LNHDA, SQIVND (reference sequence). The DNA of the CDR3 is TGTGCCAGTAGTATATCGGGGTGGGCTTCGGGCCAGCCCCAGCATTTT. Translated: CASSISGWASGQPQHF. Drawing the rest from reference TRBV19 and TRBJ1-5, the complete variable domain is DGGITQSPKYLFRKEGQNVTLSCEQNLNHDAMYWYRQDPGQGLRLIYYSQIVNDFQKGDIAEGYSVSREKKESFPLTVTSAQKNPTAFYLCASSISGWASGQPQHFGDGTRLSIL.

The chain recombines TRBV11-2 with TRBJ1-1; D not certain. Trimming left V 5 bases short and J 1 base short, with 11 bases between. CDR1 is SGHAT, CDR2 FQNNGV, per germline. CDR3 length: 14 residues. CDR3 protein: CASSPDSSNTEAFF. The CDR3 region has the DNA TGTGCCAGCAGCCCGGACTCCTCGAACACTGAAGCTTTCTTT.

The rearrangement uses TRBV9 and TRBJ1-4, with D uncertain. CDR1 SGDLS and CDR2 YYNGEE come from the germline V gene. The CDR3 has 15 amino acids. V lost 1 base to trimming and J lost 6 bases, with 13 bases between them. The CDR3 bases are TGTGCCAGCAGCGTATCTGGTCACTACGATGAAAAACTGTTTTTT. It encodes CASSVSGHYDEKLFF.

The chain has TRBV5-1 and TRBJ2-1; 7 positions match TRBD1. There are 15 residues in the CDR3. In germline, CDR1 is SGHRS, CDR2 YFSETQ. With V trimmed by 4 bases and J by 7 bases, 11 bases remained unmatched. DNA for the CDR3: TGCGCCAGCAGCCCACTGACCGGGACAGATAATGAGCAGTTCTTC. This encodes CASSPLTGTDNEQFF.

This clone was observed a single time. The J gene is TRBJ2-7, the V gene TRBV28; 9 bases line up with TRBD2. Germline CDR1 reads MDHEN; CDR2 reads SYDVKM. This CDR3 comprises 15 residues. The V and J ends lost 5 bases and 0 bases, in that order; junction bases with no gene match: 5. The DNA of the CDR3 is TGTGCCAGCAGTCCACATAGCGGGAGCTCCTACGAGCAGTACTTC. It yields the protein CASSPHSGSSYEQYF. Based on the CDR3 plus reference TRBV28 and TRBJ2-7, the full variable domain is DVKVTQSSRYLVKRTGEKVFLECVQDMDHENMFWYRQDPGLGLRLIYFSYDVKMKEKGDIPEGYSVSREKKERFSLILESASTNQTSMYLCASSPHSGSSYEQYFGPGTRLTVT.

The CDR3: CAISLQDYGYTF. The CDR3 nucleotides are TGTGCCATCAGTCTGCAGGACTATGGCTACACCTTC. V and J are TRBV10-3 and TRBJ1-2; D unresolved. CDR3 length equals 12 residues. Germline V gene sequence: CDR1 ENHRY, CDR2 SYGVKD. V was clipped by 5 bases and J by 3 bases, with 7 bases between them.

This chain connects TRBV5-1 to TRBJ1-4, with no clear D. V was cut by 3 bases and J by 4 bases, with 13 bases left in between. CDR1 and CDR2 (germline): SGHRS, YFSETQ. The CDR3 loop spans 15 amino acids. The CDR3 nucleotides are TGCGCCAGCAGCTCGGACCGGGAGTTTAATGAAAAACTGTTTTTT. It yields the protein CASSSDREFNEKLFF.

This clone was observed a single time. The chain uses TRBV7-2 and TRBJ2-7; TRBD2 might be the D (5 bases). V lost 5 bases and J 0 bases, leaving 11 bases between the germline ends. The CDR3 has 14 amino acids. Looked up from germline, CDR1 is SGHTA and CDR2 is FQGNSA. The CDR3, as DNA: TGTGCCAGCAGCCCAACTAGTGCCTCCTACGAGCAGTACTTC. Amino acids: CASSPTSASYEQYF.

In DNA form, the CDR3 reads TGTGCCAGCAGACTAGCGGGAAGGGTCGAGCAGTACTTC. Protein: CASRLAGRVEQYF. The chain uses TRBV6-1 and TRBJ2-7, with 10 nucleotides matching TRBD2. Germline V gene data show CDR1 as MNHNS and CDR2 as SASEGT. V trimming: 6 bases; J trimming: 6 bases; junction bases outside the gene matches: 5. This CDR3 spans 13 amino acids.

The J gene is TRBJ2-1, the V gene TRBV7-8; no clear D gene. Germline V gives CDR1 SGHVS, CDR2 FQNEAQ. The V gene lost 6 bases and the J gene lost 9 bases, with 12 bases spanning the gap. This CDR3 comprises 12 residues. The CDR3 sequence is CASSLPRREQFF. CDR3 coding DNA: TGTGCCAGCAGTCTTCCCCGTCGTGAGCAGTTCTTC.

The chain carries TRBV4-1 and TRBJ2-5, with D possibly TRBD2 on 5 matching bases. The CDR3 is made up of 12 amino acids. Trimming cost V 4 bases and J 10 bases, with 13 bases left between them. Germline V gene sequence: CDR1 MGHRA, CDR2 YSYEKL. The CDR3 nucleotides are TGCGCCAGCAGCCTGACCCCCCGGGACCAGTACTTC. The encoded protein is CASSLTPRDQYF.

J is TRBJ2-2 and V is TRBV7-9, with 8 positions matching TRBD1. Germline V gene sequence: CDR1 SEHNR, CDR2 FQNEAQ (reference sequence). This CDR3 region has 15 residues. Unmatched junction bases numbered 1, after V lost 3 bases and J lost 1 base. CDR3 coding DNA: TGTGCCAGCAGCTTTGGGACAGGGAACACCGGGGAGCTGTTTTTT. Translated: CASSFGTGNTGELFF. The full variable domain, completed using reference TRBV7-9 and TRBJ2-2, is DTGVSQNPRHKITKRGQNVTFRCDPISEHNRLYWYRQTLGQGPEFLTYFQNEAQLEKSRLLSDRFSAERPKGSFSTLEIQRTEQGDSAMYLCASSFGTGNTGELFFGEGSRLTVL.

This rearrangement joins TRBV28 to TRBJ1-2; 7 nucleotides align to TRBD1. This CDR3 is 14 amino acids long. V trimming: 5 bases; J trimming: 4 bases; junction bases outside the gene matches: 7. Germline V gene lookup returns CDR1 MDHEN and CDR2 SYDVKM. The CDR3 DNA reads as TGTGCCAGCAGTGCCGACAGGGTCGCCTATGGCTACACCTTC. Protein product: CASSADRVAYGYTF.